Below are 30 T cell receptor beta chains sequenced from a single sample in a study of T cells in Graves' hyperthyroidism and ophthalmopathy. Template material for amplifying TCR beta CDR3 regions consisted of RNA transcripts. The HTBI primer set served for first-round RT-PCR of the TCR CDR3. TCRdb called the multiplex PCR reads again in MiXCR, with one record for every CDR3 protein. The table records approximately 400,000 distinct CDR3 sequences, less than 20% of them present only once. The sequencing input was blood. All receptors come from a man younger than 30 with Graves' ophthalmopathy.

This clonotype occurred once. V and J are TRBV9 and TRBJ2-1, with TRBD2 matching over 7 bases. Per germline, CDR1 SGDLS and CDR2 YYNGEE. This CDR3 is built from 12 residues. V trimming: 0 bases; J trimming: 12 bases; junction bases outside the gene matches: 3. In nucleotides, the CDR3 is TGTGCCAGCAGCGTAGACGGGGAGGGGCAGTTCTTC. It translates to CASSVDGEGQFF.

The chain links TRBV20-1 to TRBJ2-7; unclear D gene. The CDR3 totals 10 residues. Germline CDR1 is DFQATT and CDR2 is SNEGSKA (reference sequence). V lost 6 bases and J 6 bases, leaving 9 bases between the germline ends. The CDR3 is CSASWGEQYF. DNA of the CDR3: TGCAGTGCAAGCTGGGGCGAGCAGTACTTC.

This clonotype was found a few times. The chain uses TRBV6-1 and TRBJ1-6, with D maybe TRBD1 (6 bases). The germline CDR1 and CDR2 sequences are MNHNS and SASEGT. The V gene lost 6 bases and the J gene lost 6 bases, with 18 bases spanning the gap. The CDR3 has 16 residues. CDR3 DNA sequence: TGTGCCAGCAGCAGCTACGGGGGCTCTGCTAATTCACCCCTCCACTTT. Translating it yields CASSSYGGSANSPLHF.

The V call is TRBV18, the J call TRBJ1-5, with TRBD1 matching over 9 bases. Germline CDR1 reads KGHSH; CDR2 reads LQKENI. The V gene end was trimmed by 5 bases and the J gene end by 2 bases; junction bases not matched to a gene: 4. This CDR3 comprises 15 residues. The CDR3 coding sequence is TGTGCCAGCTCAACAGGGGGCGATGGCAATCAGCCCCAGCATTTT. It translates to CASSTGGDGNQPQHF.

V usage is TRBV12-3 or TRBV12-4 and J usage is TRBJ2-1; TRBD2 agrees at 16 bases. This CDR3 contains 21 residues. Trimming removed 6 bases from V and 0 bases from J; junction bases left unmatched: 14. CDR3 amino acids: CASRTGTSGGALFSSYNEQFF. CDR3 bases: TGTGCCAGCAGGACCGGGACTAGCGGGGGGGCCCTTTTTAGCTCCTACAATGAGCAGTTCTTC.

In its sample, this clonotype was seen many times. The chain carries TRBV3-1 and TRBJ2-7, with TRBD1 matching over 9 bases. Germline CDR1 is LGHDT and CDR2 is YNNKEL (reference sequence). This CDR3 has 14 amino acids. V gave up 5 bases and J gave up 3 bases; unmatched junction bases: 5. The chain's CDR3 is CASSSVGQGYEQYF. The CDR3 DNA is TGTGCCAGCAGCTCAGTGGGACAGGGCTACGAGCAGTACTTC.

The rearrangement uses TRBV3-1 and TRBJ1-1; 7 nucleotides match TRBD1. The length of the CDR3 is 14 residues. The V and J ends lost 8 bases and 4 bases, in that order; junction bases with no gene match: 10. Germline-derived CDR1 and CDR2 are LGHDT and YNNKEL (reference sequence). The CDR3 here is CASAQQGTVTEAFF. CDR3 DNA sequence: TGTGCCAGCGCGCAACAGGGGACAGTCACTGAAGCTTTCTTT. The full variable domain, with the rest looked up from reference TRBV3-1 and TRBJ1-1, is DTAVSQTPKYLVTQMGNDKSIKCEQNLGHDTMYWYKQDSKKFLKIMFSYNNKELIINETVPNRFSPKSPDKAHLNLHINSLELGDSAVYFCASAQQGTVTEAFFGQGTRLTVV.

At least ten counts were recorded for this clonotype. The chain joins TRBV5-1 to TRBJ2-7; 7 bases line up with TRBD1. Per the germline V gene, CDR1 is SGHRS and CDR2 is YFSETQ. The CDR3 runs to 16 residues. The ends lost 0 bases at V and 3 bases at J; junction bases unmatched: 9. In DNA, the CDR3 is TGCGCCAGCAGCTTGGAAGAGACAGGGATGGGCTACGAGCAGTACTTC. Translated: CASSLEETGMGYEQYF.

This clonotype has a count of ten or more. The chain couples TRBV20-1 to TRBJ2-1; no reliable D call. This CDR3 region has 13 residues. Germline V CDR1 and CDR2: DFQATT, SNEGSKA (reference sequence). V lost 6 bases and J 3 bases, leaving 12 bases between the germline ends. The CDR3 here is CSAQYSVYNEQFF. The CDR3, as DNA: TGCAGTGCCCAGTACTCCGTCTACAATGAGCAGTTCTTC.

This clonotype was seen a handful of times. V is TRBV20-1 and J is TRBJ1-4; TRBD1 agrees at 8 bases. The ends lost 5 bases at V and 3 bases at J; junction bases unmatched: 5. The CDR3 contains 14 residues. Germline V gene data show CDR1 as DFQATT and CDR2 as SNEGSKA (reference sequence). CDR3 nucleotide sequence: TGCAGTGCTTCAGGGGGCCCGCCTAATGAAAAACTGTTTTTT. Translated: CSASGGPPNEKLFF.

The chain has TRBV9 and TRBJ2-1, with 7 bases identical to TRBD2. The CDR3 is 16 residues long. J was trimmed by 9 bases and V by 0 bases; bases with no gene match: 12. The germline V gene has CDR1 SGDLS and CDR2 YYNGEE. In nucleotides, the CDR3 is TGTGCCAGCAGCGTAGATGGACTAGACCCCATCCGTGAGCAGTTCTTC. As protein: CASSVDGLDPIREQFF.

The V gene is TRBV9, the J gene TRBJ2-1, with a weak D call TRBD2 (5 bases). V lost 3 bases and J 9 bases, leaving 16 bases between the germline ends. Looked up from germline, CDR1 is SGDLS and CDR2 is YYNGEE. The CDR3 extends over 14 amino acids. For the CDR3, the DNA is TGTGCCAGCAGCGCCCGAGAAACGGCGGGTGAGCAGTTCTTC. This sequence encodes CASSARETAGEQFF.

This clonotype was seen a few times. The chain joins TRBV29-1 to TRBJ2-7; the D is unclear. Germline V gives CDR1 SQVTM, CDR2 ANQGSEA. This CDR3 is built from 13 residues. V lost 2 bases to trimming and J lost 6 bases, with 14 bases between them. DNA for the CDR3: TGCAGCGTTGAAAACGCGAATTTTGGCGAGCAGTACTTC. Protein: CSVENANFGEQYF.

There are many counts of this clonotype. The J gene is TRBJ1-3, the V gene TRBV13, with D possibly TRBD1 on 6 matching bases. The germline V gene encodes CDR1 PRHDT and CDR2 FYEKMQ (reference sequence). The CDR3 is 15 amino acids. V lost 5 bases, J lost 1 base, and 12 bases lay in between. The CDR3 DNA reads TGTGCCAGCAGCCTTCGAGGGACATCTGGAAACACCATATATTTT. Protein sequence: CASSLRGTSGNTIYF.

This chain joins TRBV27 and TRBJ1-4; D is possibly TRBD1 (5 bases). V was pared by 4 bases and J by 7 bases, with 16 bases between. Germline V lookup: CDR1 MNHEY, CDR2 SMNVEV (reference sequence). The CDR3 has 15 residues. The CDR3, as DNA: TGTGCCAGCAGTTCTCAGGGACTCATGTCTGAAAAACTGTTTTTT. This encodes CASSSQGLMSEKLFF.

In its sample, this clonotype was seen a few times. The genes are TRBV18 and TRBJ1-1; D uncertain. The CDR3 loop spans 14 amino acids. V was shortened by 4 bases and J by 1 base, with 10 bases between the two germline ends. From germline, CDR1 is KGHSH and CDR2 LQKENI. This chain's CDR3 is CASSQNSGNTEAFF. Written as DNA, the CDR3 is TGTGCCAGCTCACAAAATTCAGGGAACACTGAAGCTTTCTTT.

The chain employs TRBV6-1 and TRBJ2-7; the D is unclear. This CDR3 has 16 residues. Trimming took off 6 bases at V and 3 bases at J, with 21 bases between the two ends. Per germline, CDR1 MNHNS and CDR2 SASEGT. The CDR3 DNA reads as TGTGCCAGCAGCCCGAAGGTGGTAACCCCCGGCTACGAGCAGTACTTC. This gives the protein CASSPKVVTPGYEQYF.

At least ten counts were recorded for this clonotype. This chain joins TRBV11-2 and TRBJ2-7, with TRBD2 matching over 11 bases. The CDR3 sequence is 15 residues long. Germline loops: CDR1 SGHAT, CDR2 FQNNGV. With 5 bases clipped from V and 2 bases from J, the junction kept 5 bases outside the gene matches. CDR3 nucleotides: TGTGCCAGCAGCCCCGGGACTAGCGGACCCTACGAGCAGTACTTC. It translates to CASSPGTSGPYEQYF.

The V call is TRBV9, the J call TRBJ2-2, with no clear D. CDR1 is SGDLS and CDR2 is YYNGEE in the germline V gene. V lost 4 bases, J lost 4 bases, and 11 bases lay in between. This CDR3 is built from 14 residues. The CDR3 here is CASSPQIGTGELFF. The CDR3 region has the DNA TGTGCCAGCAGCCCCCAAATAGGCACCGGGGAGCTGTTTTTT.

This clonotype was observed at least ten times. This chain uses TRBV7-3 with TRBJ2-5; 9 bases agree with TRBD2. The CDR3 covers 15 residues. Looked up from germline, CDR1 is SGHTA and CDR2 is FQGTGA. After removal of 2 bases from V and 4 bases from J, the junction contained 5 bases not matched to a gene. Here the CDR3 DNA reads TGTGCCAGCAGCTTAGGGACTAGCAGCGGAGAGACCCAGTACTTC. Its translation: CASSLGTSSGETQYF.

Ten or more counts support this clonotype. The gene calls are TRBV12-3 or TRBV12-4 and TRBJ2-1; weak D call: TRBD2 (6 bases). This CDR3 has 16 amino acids. V was trimmed by 5 bases and J by 7 bases, leaving 21 bases between them. The CDR3 sequence: CASSLKWGGVENEQFF. In DNA form, the CDR3 reads TGTGCCAGCAGTCTGAAATGGGGCGGGGTGGAAAATGAGCAGTTCTTC.

This clonotype was recorded a few times. The chain couples TRBV14 to TRBJ2-5; 9 bases agree with TRBD1. Trimming at V came to 2 bases and at J to 4 bases, leaving 5 bases not matched to a gene. Germline values: CDR1 SGHDN, CDR2 FVKESK. CDR3 length: 15 amino acids. CDR3 residues: CASSQTGTGPETQYF. In nucleotides, the CDR3 is TGTGCCAGCAGCCAAACCGGGACAGGGCCAGAGACCCAGTACTTC.

The CDR3 loop is CASSTDASGASSYEQYF. The CDR3, as DNA: TGTGCCAGCAGCACAGATGCTAGCGGGGCATCCTCCTACGAGCAGTACTTC. V is TRBV7-9 and J is TRBJ2-7; TRBD2 agrees at 9 bases. The J segment lost 0 bases and the V segment lost 5 bases, leaving 11 bases of the junction unmatched. The CDR3 runs 17 residues. CDR1 and CDR2 (germline): SEHNR, FQNEAQ (reference sequence).

V usage is TRBV6-1 and J usage is TRBJ2-5; 9 nucleotides line up with TRBD1. CDR3 size: 14 residues. Trimming took 5 bases from V and 5 from J; bases not matched to a gene: 6. Germline CDR1 reads MNHNS; CDR2 reads SASEGT. The CDR3: CASSPRTGAETQYF. CDR3 nucleotide sequence: TGTGCCAGCAGTCCTCGGACAGGGGCGGAGACCCAGTACTTC.

This clonotype was recorded many times. This sequence joins TRBV6-5 and TRBJ2-2; D ambiguous. Trimming removed 0 bases at V and 0 bases at J, with 8 bases between. Germline values: CDR1 MNHEY, CDR2 SVGAGI. This CDR3 is 16 amino acids long. The CDR3: CASSYSIRSNTGELFF. DNA of the CDR3: TGTGCCAGCAGTTACTCTATCAGGTCGAACACCGGGGAGCTGTTTTTT.

The rearrangement uses TRBV4-1 and TRBJ2-2, with TRBD2 matching 11 bases. V trimming: 3 bases; J trimming: 3 bases; junction bases outside the gene matches: 3. The CDR3 contains 16 residues. Germline CDR1 reads MGHRA; CDR2 reads YSYEKL. CDR3 residues: CASSQATSGDTGELFF. The DNA of the CDR3 is TGCGCCAGCAGCCAGGCGACTAGCGGGGACACCGGGGAGCTGTTTTTT.

This clonotype was detected a few times. The chain carries TRBV20-1 and TRBJ1-2; no clear D. Looked up from germline, CDR1 is DFQATT and CDR2 is SNEGSKA (reference sequence). The V end lost 0 bases, the J end lost 3 bases, and 8 bases lay between the germline ends. The CDR3 totals 13 residues. As DNA, the CDR3 is TGCAGTGCTAGAGAACGGACTCACTATGGCTACACCTTC. It encodes CSARERTHYGYTF.

This clonotype occurred a few times. The chain has TRBV5-1 and TRBJ2-3, with 8 bases matching TRBD1. V was clipped by 1 base and J by 1 base; unmatched bases: 2. The CDR3 contains 15 residues. Germline V CDR1 and CDR2: SGHRS, YFSETQ. The CDR3 sequence: CASSLQGARTDTQYF. The CDR3 nucleotides are TGCGCCAGCAGCTTGCAGGGGGCACGCACAGATACGCAGTATTTT.

CDR3 sequence reads: CASSYLGSQPQHF. The CDR3, as DNA: TGTGCCAGCAGTTACTTAGGGTCTCAGCCCCAGCATTTT. The rearrangement uses TRBV6-5 and TRBJ1-5; no clear D. Germline assignment: CDR1 MNHEY and CDR2 SVGAGI. The CDR3 consists of 13 residues. V dropped 1 base and J dropped 6 bases, with 7 bases sitting between them.

The rearrangement uses TRBV19 and TRBJ1-1; D not certain. CDR3 size: 14 residues. The germline V and J ends were trimmed by 5 bases and 1 base, with 11 bases remaining between them. Looked up from germline, CDR1 is LNHDA and CDR2 is SQIVND (reference sequence). The CDR3 DNA is TGTGCCAGTAGTTCGGAGACGGAGAACACTGAAGCTTTCTTT. It translates to CASSSETENTEAFF.